Below are 27 T cell receptor beta chains sequenced from a single sample in a study of T cells expressing NK-cell markers. Reanalyzing the 5' RACE reads, TCRdb keeps one entry per CDR3 protein, without DNA. The sample shows approximately 380,000 distinct CDR3 sequences, and roughly 5.2% sits with its ten largest clones. Sequenced sample: blood T cells: a sorted CD56 or NKG2C T cell subset, CD4+ or CD8+ T cells, or bulk PBMC T cells (not recorded which). The receptors derive from a man between 18 and 69 years old in good health.

The J gene is TRBJ2-2, the V gene TRBV21-1; TCRdb's assignment of TRBD1 cannot be checked, as there is no DNA. TRBV21-1 represents a pseudogene. CDR3 size: 16 residues. CDR3 residues: CASSKIRTENTGELFF.

The V and J genes are TRBV10-3 and TRBJ2-7; absent DNA, TCRdb's TRBD1 call cannot be checked. The CDR3 totals 15 residues. The V gene's germline CDR1 is ENHRY and CDR2 SYGVKD. The CDR3 here is CAISERLDRNYEQYF.

The V and J genes are TRBV20-1 and TRBJ2-7; the TRBD2 assignment by TCRdb is unverifiable without DNA. Germline loops: CDR1 DFQATT, CDR2 SNEGSKA (reference sequence). The CDR3 contains 14 residues. The CDR3 spells CSARVELVPYEQYF.

The chain carries TRBV5-1 and TRBJ1-2; the TCRdb call, TRBD1, lacks DNA for checking. Germline V gene data show CDR1 as SGHRS and CDR2 as YFSETQ. The CDR3 loop spans 15 amino acids. CDR3 sequence: CASSLEGQGALGYTF.

The chain uses TRBV4-1 and TRBJ2-7; TCRdb proposes TRBD2, but this gene call is untestable without DNA. Looked up from germline, CDR1 is MGHRA and CDR2 is YSYEKL. The CDR3 covers 15 residues. The CDR3 reads CASSQEASEGYEQYF.

V and J are TRBV7-2 and TRBJ2-7; absent DNA, TCRdb's TRBD2 call cannot be checked. In germline, CDR1 is SGHTA, CDR2 FQGNSA. The CDR3 consists of 15 residues. Here the CDR3 reads CASTKGGSGAYEQYF.

The chain recombines TRBV29-1 with TRBJ2-7; TCRdb outputs TRBD1, but without DNA this stays unchecked. Germline loops: CDR1 SQVTM, CDR2 ANQGSEA. The CDR3 is made up of 16 amino acids. The CDR3 here is CSASGRDRGKPYEQYF.

The gene calls are TRBV20-1 and TRBJ2-5; the TRBD2 assignment by TCRdb is unverifiable without DNA. Germline V gene sequence: CDR1 DFQATT, CDR2 SNEGSKA (reference sequence). The CDR3 contains 13 residues. The CDR3 protein is CSAKTSGVETQYF.

V usage is TRBV4-2 and J usage is TRBJ2-3; TCRdb's D gene call, TRBD2, goes unchecked for lack of DNA. CDR1 is LGHNA and CDR2 is YNFKEQ in the germline V gene. The CDR3 loop spans 18 amino acids. CDR3: CASSARWGSSGGVNTQYF.

The rearrangement uses TRBV19 and TRBJ2-5; the TCRdb call, TRBD1, lacks DNA for checking. This CDR3 spans 14 amino acids. CDR1 and CDR2 from the germline V gene are LNHDA and SQIVND (reference sequence). CDR3 amino acids: CASRRTGAQETQYF.

The rearrangement links TRBV2 to TRBJ1-1; TCRdb picks TRBD1, but there is no DNA to check that call. The CDR3 extends over 15 amino acids. Germline CDR1 and CDR2: SNHLY and FYNNEI. The CDR3 sequence: CASSEEGQGYTEAFF.

This sequence joins TRBV6-1 and TRBJ2-4; the D call of TRBD1 rests on TCRdb alone, since no DNA is present to check it. CDR1 and CDR2 from the germline V gene are MNHNS and SASEGT. This CDR3 is 16 amino acids long. The CDR3 sequence is CASSEALNPGQSVQYF.

The chain couples TRBV7-2 to TRBJ1-1; the TCRdb call, TRBD1, lacks DNA for checking. CDR3 length: 14 amino acids. CDR1 is SGHTA, CDR2 FQGNSA, per germline. The CDR3 here is CASSSGDRGLFAFF.

This chain links TRBV7-9 with TRBJ2-5; TCRdb designates TRBD1, a call that cannot be tested without DNA. The germline CDR1 and CDR2 sequences are SEHNR and FQNEAQ (reference sequence). This CDR3 contains 15 residues. CDR3 protein: CASSPRDRVDETQYF.

The chain uses TRBV28 and TRBJ2-7; TCRdb designates TRBD1, a call that cannot be tested without DNA. CDR1 and CDR2 (germline): MDHEN, SYDVKM. The CDR3 covers 15 residues. The CDR3 loop is CASSLGGGASYEQYF.

The chain combines TRBV20-1 with TRBJ1-6; TCRdb calls TRBD1, which cannot be checked without DNA. CDR1 DFQATT and CDR2 SNEGSKA come from the germline V gene (reference sequence). The CDR3 has 13 residues. This CDR3 is CSAQTGGNSPLHF.

The chain combines TRBV15 with TRBJ2-5. The V gene's germline CDR1 is LNHNV and CDR2 YYDKDF (reference sequence). The CDR3 has 13 amino acids. CDR3 loop: CATSRDLKETQYF. The entire variable domain, with the rest obtained from reference TRBV15 and TRBJ2-5, is as follows: DAMVIQNPRYQVTQFGKPVTLSCSQTLNHNVMYWYQQKSSQAPKLLFHYYDKDFNNEADTPDNFQSRRPNTSFCFLDIRSPGLGDTAMYLCATSRDLKETQYFGPGTRLLVL.

The rearrangement joins TRBV12-3 or TRBV12-4 to TRBJ2-3; TCRdb outputs TRBD1, but without DNA this stays unchecked. This CDR3 region has 13 residues. CDR3 protein: CASSGQGVSMQYF.

This chain uses TRBV4-1 with TRBJ2-7; as DNA is missing, the TRBD1 call by TCRdb cannot be tested. Germline V gene sequence: CDR1 MGHRA, CDR2 YSYEKL. This CDR3 contains 15 residues. The CDR3 sequence is CASSQERTGAYEQYF.

V is TRBV5-1 and J is TRBJ2-1; the D call from TCRdb, TRBD1, cannot be confirmed without DNA. The CDR3 is made up of 15 amino acids. Per the germline V gene, CDR1 is SGHRS and CDR2 is YFSETQ. This chain's CDR3 is CASSISGAGYNEQFF.

This chain uses TRBV29-1 with TRBJ2-7; TCRdb's D gene call, TRBD1, goes unchecked for lack of DNA. This CDR3 has 15 residues. In germline, CDR1 is SQVTM, CDR2 ANQGSEA. The CDR3 here is CSVNWGREGSYEQYF.

The chain employs TRBV20-1 and TRBJ2-3; TCRdb returns TRBD1, unconfirmable since there is no DNA. Germline V gene sequence: CDR1 DFQATT, CDR2 SNEGSKA (reference sequence). The CDR3 extends over 15 amino acids. CDR3 loop: CSAILTGGGTDTQYF.

The chain combines TRBV7-2 with TRBJ2-1; lacking DNA, the TRBD2 call made by TCRdb goes unchecked. Germline V gene sequence: CDR1 SGHTA, CDR2 FQGNSA. CDR3 length: 16 amino acids. The CDR3 reads CASSRKLAGITNEQFF.

The chain recombines TRBV18 with TRBJ2-6. Germline-derived CDR1 and CDR2 are KGHSH and LQKENI. The CDR3 covers 18 residues. CDR3 sequence: CASSPTAVSGLGANVLTF.

The CDR3 region is CASRREGNSPLHF. J is TRBJ1-6 and V is TRBV6-2 or TRBV6-3. This CDR3 is 13 amino acids long. Germline CDR1 MNHEY, CDR2 SVGEGT.

The chain links TRBV19 to TRBJ2-7. Germline V gene data show CDR1 as LNHDA and CDR2 as SQIVND (reference sequence). The CDR3 covers 12 residues. The CDR3 spells CASSADVGEQYF.

The chain joins TRBV12-3 or TRBV12-4 to TRBJ2-3. The CDR3 consists of 13 residues. The CDR3 loop reads CASSSNQPRTQYF.